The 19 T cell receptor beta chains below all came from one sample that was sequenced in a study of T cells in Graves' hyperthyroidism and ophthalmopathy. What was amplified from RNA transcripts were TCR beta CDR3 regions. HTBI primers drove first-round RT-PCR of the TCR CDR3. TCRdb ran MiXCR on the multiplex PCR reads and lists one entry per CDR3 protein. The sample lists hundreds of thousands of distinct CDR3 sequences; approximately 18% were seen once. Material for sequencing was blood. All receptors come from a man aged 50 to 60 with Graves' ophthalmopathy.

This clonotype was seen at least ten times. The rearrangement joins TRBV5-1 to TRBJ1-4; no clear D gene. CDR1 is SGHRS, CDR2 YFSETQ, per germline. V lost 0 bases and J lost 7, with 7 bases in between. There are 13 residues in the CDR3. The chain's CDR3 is CASSLDVGEKLFF. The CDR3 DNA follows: TGCGCCAGCAGCTTGGATGTCGGTGAAAAACTGTTTTTT.

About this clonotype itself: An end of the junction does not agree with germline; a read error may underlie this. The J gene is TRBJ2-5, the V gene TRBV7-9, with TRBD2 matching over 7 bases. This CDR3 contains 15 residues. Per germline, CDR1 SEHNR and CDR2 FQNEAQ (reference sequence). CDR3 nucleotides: TGTGCCAGCAGCCTCGGACTAGTGTGGCAAGAGACCCGGTACTTC. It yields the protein CASSLGLVWQETRYF.

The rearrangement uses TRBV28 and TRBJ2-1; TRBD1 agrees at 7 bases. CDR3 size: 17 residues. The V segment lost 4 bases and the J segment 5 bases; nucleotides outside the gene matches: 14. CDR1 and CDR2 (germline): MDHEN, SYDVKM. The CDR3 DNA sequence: TGTGCCAGCAGTTCCCGTGCCGCAGGGGGTTGGGACAATGAGCAGTTCTTC. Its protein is CASSSRAAGGWDNEQFF.

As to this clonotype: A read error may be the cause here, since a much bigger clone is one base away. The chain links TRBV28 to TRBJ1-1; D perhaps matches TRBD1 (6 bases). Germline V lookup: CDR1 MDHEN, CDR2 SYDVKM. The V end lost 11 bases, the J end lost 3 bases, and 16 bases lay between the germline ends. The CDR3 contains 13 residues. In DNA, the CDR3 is TGTGCCGTTGCCACAGGGTTCGACACTGAAGCTTTCTTT. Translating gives CAVATGFDTEAFF.

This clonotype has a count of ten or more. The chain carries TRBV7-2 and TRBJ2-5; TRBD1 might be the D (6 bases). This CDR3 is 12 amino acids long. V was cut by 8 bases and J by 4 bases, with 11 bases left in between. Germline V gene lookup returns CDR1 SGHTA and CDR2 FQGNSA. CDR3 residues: CASVSRGETQYF. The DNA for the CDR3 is TGTGCCAGCGTTTCCAGGGGAGAGACCCAGTACTTC.

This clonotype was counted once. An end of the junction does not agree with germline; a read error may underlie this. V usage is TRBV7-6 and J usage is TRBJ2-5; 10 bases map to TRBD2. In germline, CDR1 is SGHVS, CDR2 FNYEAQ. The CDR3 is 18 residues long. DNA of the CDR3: TGTGCCAGCAGCTTAGAAGGGGCACTAGCGGGGTACCAAGAGGCCCAGTACTTC. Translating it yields CASSLEGALAGYQEAQYF.

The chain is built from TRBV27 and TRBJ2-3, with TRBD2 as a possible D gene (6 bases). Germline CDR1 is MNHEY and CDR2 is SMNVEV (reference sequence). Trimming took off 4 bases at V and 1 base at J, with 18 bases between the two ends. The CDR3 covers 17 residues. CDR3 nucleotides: TGTGCCAGCAGTTCGATGGGCGCTGGGGAGGGCACAGATACGCAGTATTTT. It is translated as CASSSMGAGEGTDTQYF.

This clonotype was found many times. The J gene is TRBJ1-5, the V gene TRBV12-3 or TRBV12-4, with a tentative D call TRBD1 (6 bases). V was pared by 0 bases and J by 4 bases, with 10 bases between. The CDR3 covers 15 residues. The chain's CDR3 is CASSLAQQGNQPQHF. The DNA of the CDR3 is TGTGCCAGCAGTTTAGCCCAACAGGGTAATCAGCCCCAGCATTTT.

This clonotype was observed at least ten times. This chain's CDR3 is CASSFGRGNNEQFF. The CDR3 DNA follows: TGTGCCAGCAGTTTTGGACGGGGGAACAATGAGCAGTTCTTC. V and J are TRBV28 and TRBJ2-1, with D possibly TRBD2 on 6 matching bases. V shed 3 bases and J shed 5 bases, with 11 bases lying between them. There are 14 residues in the CDR3. The germline V gene encodes CDR1 MDHEN and CDR2 SYDVKM.

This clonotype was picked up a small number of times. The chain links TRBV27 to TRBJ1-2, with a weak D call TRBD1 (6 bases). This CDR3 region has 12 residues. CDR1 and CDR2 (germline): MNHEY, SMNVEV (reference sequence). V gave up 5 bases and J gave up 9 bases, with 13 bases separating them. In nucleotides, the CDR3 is TGTGCCAGCAGTCAAGGGGGGTTGAGCTACACCTTC. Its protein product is CASSQGGLSYTF.

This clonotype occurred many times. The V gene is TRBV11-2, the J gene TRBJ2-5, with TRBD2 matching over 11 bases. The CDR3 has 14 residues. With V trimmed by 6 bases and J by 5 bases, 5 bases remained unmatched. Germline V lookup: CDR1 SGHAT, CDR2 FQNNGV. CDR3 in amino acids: CASSQTSGTETQYF. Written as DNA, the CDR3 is TGTGCCAGCAGTCAGACTAGCGGGACGGAGACCCAGTACTTC.

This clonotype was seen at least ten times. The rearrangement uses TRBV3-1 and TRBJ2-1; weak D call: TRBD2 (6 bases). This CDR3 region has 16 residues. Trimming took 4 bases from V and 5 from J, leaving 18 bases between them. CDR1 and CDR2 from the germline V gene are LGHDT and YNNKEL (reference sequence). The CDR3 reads CASSPRAGRGNNEQFF. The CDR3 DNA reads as TGTGCCAGCAGCCCCCGTGCGGGGCGGGGAAACAATGAGCAGTTCTTC.

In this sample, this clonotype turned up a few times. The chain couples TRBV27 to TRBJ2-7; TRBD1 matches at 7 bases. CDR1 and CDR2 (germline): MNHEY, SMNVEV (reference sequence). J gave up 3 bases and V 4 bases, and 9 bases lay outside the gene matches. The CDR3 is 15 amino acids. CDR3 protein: CASSSAGTDLYEQYF. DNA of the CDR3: TGTGCCAGCAGTTCGGCCGGGACAGACCTCTACGAGCAGTACTTC.

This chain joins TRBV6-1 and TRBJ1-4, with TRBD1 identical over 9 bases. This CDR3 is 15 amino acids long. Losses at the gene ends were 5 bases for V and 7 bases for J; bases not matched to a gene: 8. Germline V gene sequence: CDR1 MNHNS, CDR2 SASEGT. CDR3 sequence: CASSPTGQGIEKLFF. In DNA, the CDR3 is TGTGCCAGCAGTCCCACGGGACAGGGTATTGAAAAACTGTTTTTT.

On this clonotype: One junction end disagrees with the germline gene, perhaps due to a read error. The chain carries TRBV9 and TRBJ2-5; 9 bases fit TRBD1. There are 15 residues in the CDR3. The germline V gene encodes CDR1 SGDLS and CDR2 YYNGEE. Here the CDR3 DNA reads TGTGCCAGCAGCCCGGGACAGGGATTCGGAGAGACCCAGCACTTC. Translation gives CASSPGQGFGETQHF.

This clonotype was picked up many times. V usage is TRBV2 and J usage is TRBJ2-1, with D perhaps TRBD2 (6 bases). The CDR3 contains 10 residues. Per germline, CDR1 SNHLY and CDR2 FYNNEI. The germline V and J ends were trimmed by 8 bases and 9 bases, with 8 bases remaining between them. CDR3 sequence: CASGGPEQFF. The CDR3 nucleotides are TGTGCCAGCGGAGGGCCTGAGCAGTTCTTC.

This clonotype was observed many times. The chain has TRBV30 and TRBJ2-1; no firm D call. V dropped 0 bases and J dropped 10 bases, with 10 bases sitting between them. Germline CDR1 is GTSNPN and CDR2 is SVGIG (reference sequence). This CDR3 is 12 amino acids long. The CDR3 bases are TGTGCCTGGAGTGTAGGGATGGGCGAGCAGTTCTTC. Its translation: CAWSVGMGEQFF.

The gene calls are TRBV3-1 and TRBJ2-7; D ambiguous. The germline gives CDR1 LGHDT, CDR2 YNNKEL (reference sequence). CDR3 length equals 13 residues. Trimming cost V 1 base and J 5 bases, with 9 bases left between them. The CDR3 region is CASSQVEENEQYF. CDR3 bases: TGTGCCAGCAGCCAAGTCGAAGAAAACGAGCAGTACTTC.

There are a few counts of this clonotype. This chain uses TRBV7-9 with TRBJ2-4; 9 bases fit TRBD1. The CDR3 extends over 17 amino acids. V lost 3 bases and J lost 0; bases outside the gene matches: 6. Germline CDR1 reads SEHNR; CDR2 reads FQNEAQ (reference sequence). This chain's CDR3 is CASSLGTGNLAKNIQYF. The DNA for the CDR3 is TGTGCCAGCAGCTTGGGGACAGGGAACCTAGCCAAAAACATTCAGTACTTC.